The 2 T cell receptor beta chains in this list originate from one sample, sequenced in a study of cytomegalovirus exposure and HLA in healthy donors. Amplification used 60 Vbeta primers and 13 Jbeta primers. TCRdb keeps only in-frame clones here, not all; method: immunoSEQ multiplex PCR. Its table lists about 140,000 clones. The sequenced sample consisted of PBMCs. Receptor source: a man in his forties or fifties in good health and CMV-seronegative.

The rearrangement links TRBV27 to TRBJ2-7; weak D call: TRBD1 (6 bases). The germline V and J ends were trimmed by 2 bases and 0 bases, with 8 bases remaining between them. Germline values: CDR1 MNHEY, CDR2 SMNVEV (reference sequence). The CDR3 totals 14 residues. The DNA for the CDR3 is TGTGCCAGCAGTTTAAGGGGGAACTCCTACGAGCAGTACTTC. Protein sequence: CASSLRGNSYEQYF.

The V and J genes are TRBV6-6 and TRBJ2-1, with TRBD2 matching over 7 bases. Germline V lookup: CDR1 MNHNY, CDR2 SVGAGI (reference sequence). The CDR3 is 13 residues long. J was trimmed by 4 bases and V by 11 bases; bases with no gene match: 8. CDR3 sequence reads: CAPSGDWYNEQFF. CDR3 sequence (DNA): TGTGCCCCGAGCGGGGATTGGTACAATGAGCAGTTCTTC.